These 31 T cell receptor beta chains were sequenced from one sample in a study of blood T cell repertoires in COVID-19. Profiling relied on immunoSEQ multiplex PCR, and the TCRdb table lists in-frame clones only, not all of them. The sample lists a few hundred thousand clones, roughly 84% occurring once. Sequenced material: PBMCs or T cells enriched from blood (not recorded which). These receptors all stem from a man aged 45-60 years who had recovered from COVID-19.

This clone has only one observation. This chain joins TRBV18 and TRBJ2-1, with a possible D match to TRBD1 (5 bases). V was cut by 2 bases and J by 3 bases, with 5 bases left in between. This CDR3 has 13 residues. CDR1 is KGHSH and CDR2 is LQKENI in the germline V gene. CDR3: CASSPRGYNEQFF. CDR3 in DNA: TGTGCCAGCTCACCAAGGGGCTACAATGAGCAGTTCTTC.

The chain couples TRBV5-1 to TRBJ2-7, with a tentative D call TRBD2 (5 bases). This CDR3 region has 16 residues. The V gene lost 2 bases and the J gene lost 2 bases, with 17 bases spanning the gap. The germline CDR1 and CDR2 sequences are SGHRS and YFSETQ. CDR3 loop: CASSFAGPSGTYEQYF. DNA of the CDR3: TGCGCCAGCAGCTTCGCCGGACCCTCGGGGACCTACGAGCAGTACTTC.

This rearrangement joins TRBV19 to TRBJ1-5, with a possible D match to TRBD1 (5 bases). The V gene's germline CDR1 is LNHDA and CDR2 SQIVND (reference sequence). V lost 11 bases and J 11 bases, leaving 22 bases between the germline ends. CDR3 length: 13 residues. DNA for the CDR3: TGTGCCGGTGGCCGGAATACTGGGGGGTCCCAGCATTTT. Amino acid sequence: CAGGRNTGGSQHF.

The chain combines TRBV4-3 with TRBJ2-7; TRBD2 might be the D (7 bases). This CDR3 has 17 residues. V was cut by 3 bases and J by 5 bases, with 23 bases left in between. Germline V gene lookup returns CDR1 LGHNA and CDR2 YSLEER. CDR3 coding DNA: TGCGCCAGCAGCCAGTCCTCTCAGGGGAGGGCGCGGGACGAGCAGTACTTC. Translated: CASSQSSQGRARDEQYF.

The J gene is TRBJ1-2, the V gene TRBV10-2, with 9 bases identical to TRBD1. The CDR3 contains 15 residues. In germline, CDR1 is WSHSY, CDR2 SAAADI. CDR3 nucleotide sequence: TGCGCTAAGCGCGCCAGGGACAGGGAGAACTATGGCTACACCTTC. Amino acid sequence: CAKRARDRENYGYTF.

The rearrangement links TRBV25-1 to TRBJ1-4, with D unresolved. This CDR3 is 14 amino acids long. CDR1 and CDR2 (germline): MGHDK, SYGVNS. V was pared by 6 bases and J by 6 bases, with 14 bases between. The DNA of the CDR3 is TGTGCCAGCAGCGACTCGGGGTTCGATGAAAAACTGTTTTTT. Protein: CASSDSGFDEKLFF.

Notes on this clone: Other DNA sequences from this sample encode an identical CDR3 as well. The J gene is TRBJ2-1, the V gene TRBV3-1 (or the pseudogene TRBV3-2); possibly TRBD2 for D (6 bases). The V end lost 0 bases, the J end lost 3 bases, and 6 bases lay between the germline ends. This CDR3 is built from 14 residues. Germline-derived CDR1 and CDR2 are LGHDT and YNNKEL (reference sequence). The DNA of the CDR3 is TGTGCCAGCAGCCAAGAGGGAGGCTACAATGAGCAGTTCTTC. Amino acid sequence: CASSQEGGYNEQFF.

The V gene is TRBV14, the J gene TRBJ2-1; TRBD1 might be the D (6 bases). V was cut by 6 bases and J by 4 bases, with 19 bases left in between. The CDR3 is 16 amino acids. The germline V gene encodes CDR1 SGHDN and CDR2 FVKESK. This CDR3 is CASSHRTGFGYNEQFF. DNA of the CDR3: TGTGCCAGCAGTCATAGAACAGGGTTTGGGTACAATGAGCAGTTCTTC.

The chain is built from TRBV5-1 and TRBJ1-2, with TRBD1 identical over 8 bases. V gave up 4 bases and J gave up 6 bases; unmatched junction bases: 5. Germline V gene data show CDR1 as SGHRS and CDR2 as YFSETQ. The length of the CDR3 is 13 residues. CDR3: CASSPGGLDGYTF. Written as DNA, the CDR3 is TGCGCCAGCAGCCCAGGGGGCTTGGATGGCTACACCTTC.

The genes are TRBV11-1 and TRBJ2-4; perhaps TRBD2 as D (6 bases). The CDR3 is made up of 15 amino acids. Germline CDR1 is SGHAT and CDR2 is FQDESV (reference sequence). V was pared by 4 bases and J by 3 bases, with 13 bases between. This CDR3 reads CASSSTQGGKNIQYF. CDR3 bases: TGTGCCAGCAGCTCCACTCAGGGAGGCAAAAACATTCAGTACTTC.

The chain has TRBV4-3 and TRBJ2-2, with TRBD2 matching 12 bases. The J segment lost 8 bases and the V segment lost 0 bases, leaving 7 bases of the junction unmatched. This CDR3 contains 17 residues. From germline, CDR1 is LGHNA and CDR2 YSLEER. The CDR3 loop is CASSQDWLAGGPGELFF. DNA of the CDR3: TGCGCCAGCAGCCAAGACTGGCTAGCGGGAGGGCCAGGGGAGCTGTTTTTT.

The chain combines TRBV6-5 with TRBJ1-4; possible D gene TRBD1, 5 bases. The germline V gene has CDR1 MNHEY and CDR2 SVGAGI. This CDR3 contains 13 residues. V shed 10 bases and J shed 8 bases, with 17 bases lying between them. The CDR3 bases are TGTGCCACCGGACAAGGACATCAGGAAAAACTGTTTTTT. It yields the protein CATGQGHQEKLFF.

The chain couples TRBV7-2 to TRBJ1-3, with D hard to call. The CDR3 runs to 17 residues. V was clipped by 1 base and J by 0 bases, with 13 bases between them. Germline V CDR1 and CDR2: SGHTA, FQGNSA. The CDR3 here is CASSLEAQVSSGNTIYF. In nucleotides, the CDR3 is TGTGCCAGCAGCTTAGAGGCCCAGGTCTCCTCTGGAAACACCATATATTTT.

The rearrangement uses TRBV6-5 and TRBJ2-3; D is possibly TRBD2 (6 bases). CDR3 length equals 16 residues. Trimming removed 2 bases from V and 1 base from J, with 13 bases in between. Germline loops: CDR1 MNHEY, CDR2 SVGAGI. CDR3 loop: CASSYAGGGGTDTQYF. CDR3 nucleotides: TGTGCCAGCAGTTACGCGGGCGGCGGGGGCACAGATACGCAGTATTTT.

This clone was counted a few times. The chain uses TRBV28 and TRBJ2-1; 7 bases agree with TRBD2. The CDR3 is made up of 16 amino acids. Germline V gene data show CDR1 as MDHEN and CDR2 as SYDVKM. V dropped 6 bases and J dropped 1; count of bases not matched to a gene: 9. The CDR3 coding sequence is TGTGCCAGCAGACGGGGTCCAGCGGGGTCCTACAATGAGCAGTTCTTC. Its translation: CASRRGPAGSYNEQFF.

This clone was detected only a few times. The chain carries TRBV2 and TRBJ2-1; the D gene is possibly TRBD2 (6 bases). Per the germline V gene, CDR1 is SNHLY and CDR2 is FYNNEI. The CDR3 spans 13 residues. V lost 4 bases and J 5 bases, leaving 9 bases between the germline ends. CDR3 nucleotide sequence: TGTGCCAGCAGTGGACTAGGAAACAATGAGCAGTTCTTC. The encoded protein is CASSGLGNNEQFF. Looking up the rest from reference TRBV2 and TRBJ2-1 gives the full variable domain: EPEVTQTPSHQVTQMGQEVILRCVPISNHLYFYWYRQILGQKVEFLVSFYNNEISEKSEIFDDQFSVERPDGSNFTLKIRSTKLEDSAMYFCASSGLGNNEQFFGPGTRLTVL.

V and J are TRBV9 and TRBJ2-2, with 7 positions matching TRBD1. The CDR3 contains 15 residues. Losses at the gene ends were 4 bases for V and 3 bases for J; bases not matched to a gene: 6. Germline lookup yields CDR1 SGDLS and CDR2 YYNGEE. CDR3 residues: CASSFRQGHTGELFF. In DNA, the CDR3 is TGTGCCAGCAGCTTCAGACAGGGTCACACCGGGGAGCTGTTTTTT.

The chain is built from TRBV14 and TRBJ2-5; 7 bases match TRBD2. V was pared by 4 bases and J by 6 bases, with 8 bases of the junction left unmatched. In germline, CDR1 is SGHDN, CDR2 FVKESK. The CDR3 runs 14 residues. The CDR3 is CASSPSGGGQTQYF. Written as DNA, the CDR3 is TGTGCCAGCAGCCCCTCAGGCGGGGGTCAGACCCAGTACTTC.

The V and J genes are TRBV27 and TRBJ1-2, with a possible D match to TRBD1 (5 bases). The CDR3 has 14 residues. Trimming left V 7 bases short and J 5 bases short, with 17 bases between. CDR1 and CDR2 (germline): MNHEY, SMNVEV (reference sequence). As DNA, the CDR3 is TGTGCCAGCAATCCCAGGGCAGGGAATTATGGCTACACCTTC. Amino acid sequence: CASNPRAGNYGYTF.

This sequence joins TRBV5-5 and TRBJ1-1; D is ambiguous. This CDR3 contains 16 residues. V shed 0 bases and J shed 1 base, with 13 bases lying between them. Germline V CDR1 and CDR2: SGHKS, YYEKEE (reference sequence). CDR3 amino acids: CASSLEGRHKNTEAFF. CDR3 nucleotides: TGTGCCAGCAGCTTGGAAGGTCGACATAAGAACACTGAAGCTTTCTTT.

The CDR3 DNA follows: TGTGCCAGCAGCTTCAGACTAGCGGGGATGGAGACCCAGTACTTC. As protein: CASSFRLAGMETQYF. The genes are TRBV5-6 and TRBJ2-5; 11 nucleotides line up with TRBD2. The germline V gene has CDR1 SGHDT and CDR2 YYEEEE. The V and J ends lost 2 bases and 5 bases, in that order; junction bases with no gene match: 5. The CDR3 sequence is 15 residues long.

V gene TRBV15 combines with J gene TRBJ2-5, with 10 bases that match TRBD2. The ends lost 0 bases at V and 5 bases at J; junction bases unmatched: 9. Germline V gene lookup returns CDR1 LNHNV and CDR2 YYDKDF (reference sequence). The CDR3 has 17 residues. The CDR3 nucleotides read TGTGCCACCAGCAGAGATCGGGCTAGCGGGAGAGGGGAGACCCAGTACTTC. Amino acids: CATSRDRASGRGETQYF.

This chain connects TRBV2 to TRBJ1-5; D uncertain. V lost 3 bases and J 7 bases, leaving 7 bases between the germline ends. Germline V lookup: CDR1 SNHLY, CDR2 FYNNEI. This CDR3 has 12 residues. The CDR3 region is CASSDVRQPQHF. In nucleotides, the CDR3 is TGTGCCAGCAGTGACGTCCGGCAGCCCCAGCATTTT.

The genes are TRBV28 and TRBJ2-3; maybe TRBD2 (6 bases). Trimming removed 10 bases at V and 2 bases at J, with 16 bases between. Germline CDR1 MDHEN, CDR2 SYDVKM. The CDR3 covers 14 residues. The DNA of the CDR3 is TGTGCCATCCATACGGGACTCCACACAGATACGCAGTATTTT. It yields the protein CAIHTGLHTDTQYF.

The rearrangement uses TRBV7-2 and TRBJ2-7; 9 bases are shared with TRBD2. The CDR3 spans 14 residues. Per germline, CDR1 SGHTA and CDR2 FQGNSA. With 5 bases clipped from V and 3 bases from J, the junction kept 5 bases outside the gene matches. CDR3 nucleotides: TGTGCCAGCAGCCAACTAGCGGGTTTCTACGAGCAGTACTTC. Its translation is CASSQLAGFYEQYF.

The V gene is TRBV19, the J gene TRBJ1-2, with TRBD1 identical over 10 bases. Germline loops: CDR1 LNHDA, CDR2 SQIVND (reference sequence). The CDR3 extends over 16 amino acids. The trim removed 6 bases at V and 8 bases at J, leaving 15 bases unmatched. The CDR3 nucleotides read TGTGCCAGTAGCTCAAGACAGGGGGCTGGGATGAAAGGCTACACCTTC. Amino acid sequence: CASSSRQGAGMKGYTF.

The CDR3 DNA reads TGTGCCAGCAGCCAAGTGGACTACTCCAAGGAGCTGTTTTTT. Its protein is CASSQVDYSKELFF. This chain joins TRBV4-2 and TRBJ2-2; possible D gene TRBD2, 6 bases. The CDR3 consists of 14 residues. V lost 1 base and J lost 10, with 13 bases in between. Germline values: CDR1 LGHNA, CDR2 YNFKEQ.

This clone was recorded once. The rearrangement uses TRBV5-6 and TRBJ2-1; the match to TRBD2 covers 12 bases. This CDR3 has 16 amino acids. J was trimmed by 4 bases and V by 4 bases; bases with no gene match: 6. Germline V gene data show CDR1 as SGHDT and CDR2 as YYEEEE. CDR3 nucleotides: TGTGCCAGCAGCGTCTTGACTAGCGGGGGATACAATGAGCAGTTCTTC. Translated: CASSVLTSGGYNEQFF.

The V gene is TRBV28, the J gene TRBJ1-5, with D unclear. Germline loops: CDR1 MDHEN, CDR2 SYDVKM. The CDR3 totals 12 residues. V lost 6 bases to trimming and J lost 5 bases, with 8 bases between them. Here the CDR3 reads CASSPFDQPQHF. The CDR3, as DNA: TGTGCCAGCAGCCCTTTCGATCAGCCCCAGCATTTT.

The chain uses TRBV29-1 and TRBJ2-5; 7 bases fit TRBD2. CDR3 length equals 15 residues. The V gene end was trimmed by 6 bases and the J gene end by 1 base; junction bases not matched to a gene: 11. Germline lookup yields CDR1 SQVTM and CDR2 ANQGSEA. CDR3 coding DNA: TGCAGCGTCCCACCCAGCGGGGCAGCCCAAGAGACCCAGTACTTC. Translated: CSVPPSGAAQETQYF.

This CDR3 reads CASASKWQALMGYTF. CDR3 DNA sequence: TGTGCCAGCGCATCGAAGTGGCAGGCTTTAATGGGCTACACCTTC. The chain recombines TRBV19 with TRBJ1-2; no clear D gene. With 9 bases removed from V and 8 bases from J, the gap between germline ends came to 25 bases. The CDR3 runs 15 residues. Germline V lookup: CDR1 LNHDA, CDR2 SQIVND (reference sequence).